Sequencing of this T cell receptor beta chain was carried out in a study of blood T cell repertoires in COVID-19. This table comes from immunoSEQ multiplex PCR, and its TCRdb copy is limited to in-frame clones, with some not included. The table includes about 110,000 clones, 80% to 90% detected once. Germline CDR1 is SEHNR and CDR2 is FQNEAQ (reference sequence). V trimming: 1 base; J trimming: 0 bases; junction bases outside the gene matches: 5. This CDR3 is 16 amino acids long. Sequenced input: peripheral blood. V gene TRBV7-9 combines with J gene TRBJ1-2; 7 bases are a match to TRBD1. The TCR originated in a human donor in a cohort sampled during active COVID-19. The CDR3 nucleotides read TGTGCCAGCAGCTTAGACGGGGACAGTTCTAACTATGGCTACACCTTC. Its translation is CASSLDGDSSNYGYTF.